The sequence of this T cell receptor (beta chain) was determined in a study of T cell responses to AZD1222 COVID-19 vaccine. Study outcomes and limitations: Variant regions that are unmutated are reportedly the target of nearly half of spike-specific TCRs.

CDR3 size: 18 residues. Germline lookup yields CDR1 SGHKS and CDR2 YYEKEE (reference sequence). Trimming stripped 0 bases from V and 0 bases from J, with 13 bases between. Sequencing was performed with immunoSEQ multiplex PCR; in TCRdb, only in-frame clones are kept and a portion is missing. The profile shows under 200,000 clones, over 85% of them singletons. Worth noting for this clone: The antigen is undetermined.

Material: peripheral blood, obtained on day 0 of AZD1222 vaccination. The gene calls are TRBV5-5 and TRBJ2-6; D unresolved. This receptor was obtained from an adult in good health. The CDR3 sequence is CASSLGVPASSGANVLTF. CDR3 in DNA: TGTGCCAGCAGCTTGGGGGTTCCAGCTAGCTCTGGGGCCAACGTCCTGACTTTC.